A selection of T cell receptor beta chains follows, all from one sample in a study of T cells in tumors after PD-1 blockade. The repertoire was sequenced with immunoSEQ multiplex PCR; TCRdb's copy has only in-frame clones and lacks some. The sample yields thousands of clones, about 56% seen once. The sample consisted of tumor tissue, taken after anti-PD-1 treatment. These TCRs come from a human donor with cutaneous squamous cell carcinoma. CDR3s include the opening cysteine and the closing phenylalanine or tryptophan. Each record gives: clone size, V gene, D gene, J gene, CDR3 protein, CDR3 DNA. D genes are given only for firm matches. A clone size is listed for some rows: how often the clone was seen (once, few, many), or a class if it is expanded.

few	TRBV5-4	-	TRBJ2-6	CASSIGLTGANVLTF	TGTGCCAGCAGCATTGGACTGACTGGGGCCAACGTCCTGACTTTC
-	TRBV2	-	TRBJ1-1	CASSEAAGMNTEAFF	TGTGCCAGCAGTGAAGCGGCGGGGATGAACACTGAAGCTTTCTTT
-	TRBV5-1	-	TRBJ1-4	CASSLVPVSATNEKLFF	TGCGCCAGCAGCTTGGTCCCGGTCAGTGCAACTAATGAAAAACTGTTTTTT
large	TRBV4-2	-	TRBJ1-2	CASSQGREGYTF	TGTGCCAGCAGCCAAGGACGTGAGGGCTACACCTTC
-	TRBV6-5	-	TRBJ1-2	CASSYLSGANYGYTF	TGTGCCAGCAGTTACTTGTCAGGGGCTAACTATGGCTACACCTTC
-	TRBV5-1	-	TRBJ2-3	CASRDSSGADTQYF	TGCGCCAGCAGAGACTCGTCGGGGGCAGATACGCAGTATTTT
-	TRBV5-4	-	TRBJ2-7	CASSLGRQYF	TGTGCCAGCAGCTTGGGGCGGCAGTACTTC
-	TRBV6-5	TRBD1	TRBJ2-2	CASGMTGGIGELFF	TGTGCCAGCGGGATGACAGGGGGAATCGGGGAGCTGTTTTTT
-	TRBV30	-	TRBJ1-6	CAWKTPPTSPLHF	TGTGCCTGGAAGACCCCACCTACTTCACCCCTCCACTTT
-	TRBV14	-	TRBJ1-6	CASSPTAGNSPLHF	TGTGCCAGCAGCCCTACTGCGGGGAATTCACCCCTCCACTTT
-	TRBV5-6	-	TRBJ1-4	CASSEQGIVREKLFF	TGTGCCAGCAGCGAACAGGGAATCGTGAGAGAAAAACTGTTTTTT
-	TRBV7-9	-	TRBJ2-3	CASSLIGADTQYF	TGTGCCAGCAGCTTAATTGGCGCAGATACGCAGTATTTT
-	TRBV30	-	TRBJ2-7	CAWSRGDSSYEQYF	TGTGCCTGGAGTAGGGGGGACAGCTCCTACGAGCAGTACTTC
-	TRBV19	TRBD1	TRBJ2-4	CASSITGDAKNIQYF	TGTGCCAGTAGTATAACAGGGGATGCCAAAAACATTCAGTACTTC
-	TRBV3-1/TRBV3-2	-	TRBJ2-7	CASSLSEGGEQYF	TGTGCCAGCAGCCTTTCCGAGGGGGGCGAGCAGTACTTC
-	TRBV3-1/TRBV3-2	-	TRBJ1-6	CASSQGEDNSPLHF	TGTGCCAGCAGCCAAGGTGAAGATAATTCACCCCTCCACTTT
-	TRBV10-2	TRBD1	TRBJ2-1	CATGGFGQGADEQFF	TGCGCCACCGGGGGTTTTGGACAGGGGGCCGATGAGCAGTTCTTC
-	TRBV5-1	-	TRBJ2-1	CASSLEWFTSSYNEQFF	TGCGCCAGCAGCTTGGAGTGGTTTACGAGCTCCTACAATGAGCAGTTCTTC
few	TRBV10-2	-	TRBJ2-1	CASSERGRTVYNEQFF	TGCGCCAGCAGTGAGCGGGGTCGGACAGTCTACAATGAGCAGTTCTTC
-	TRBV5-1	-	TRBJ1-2	CASSSASGFMGYGYTF	TGCGCCAGCAGCTCCGCATCAGGATTTATGGGGTATGGCTACACCTTC
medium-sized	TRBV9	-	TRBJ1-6	CASSDRLAANSPLHF	TGTGCCAGCAGCGACAGACTGGCGGCTAATTCACCCCTCCACTTT
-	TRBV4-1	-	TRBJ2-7	CASSQYQAGPYEQYF	TGCGCCAGCAGCCAGTACCAGGCAGGCCCCTACGAGCAGTACTTC
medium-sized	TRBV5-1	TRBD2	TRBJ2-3	CASAGLAGGQPAPDTQYF	TGCGCCAGCGCCGGACTAGCGGGGGGGCAACCCGCCCCAGATACGCAGTATTTT
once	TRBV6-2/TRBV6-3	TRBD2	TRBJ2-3	CASSSGGTDTQYF	TGTGCCAGCAGTAGCGGGGGCACAGATACGCAGTATTTT
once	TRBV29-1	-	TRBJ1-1	CSAGDRTEAFF	TGCAGCGCCGGGGATAGAACTGAAGCTTTCTTT
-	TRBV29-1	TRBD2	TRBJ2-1	CSVEEWSGDEQFF	TGCAGCGTTGAAGAATGGAGCGGGGATGAGCAGTTCTTC
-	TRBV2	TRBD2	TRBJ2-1	CASSEATSGGHVREQFF	TGTGCCAGCAGTGAAGCGACTAGCGGGGGACATGTCCGAGAGCAGTTCTTC
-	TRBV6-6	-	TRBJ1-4	CASSSREHEKLFF	TGTGCCAGCAGCTCCAGGGAGCATGAAAAACTGTTTTTT
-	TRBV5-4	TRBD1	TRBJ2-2	CASSAGQGVNTGELFF	TGTGCCAGCAGCGCCGGACAGGGGGTGAACACCGGGGAGCTGTTTTTT
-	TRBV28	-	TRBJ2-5	CASSFQAGGRGSRETQYF	TGTGCCAGCAGTTTTCAAGCTGGGGGGCGGGGGAGCAGAGAGACCCAGTACTTC
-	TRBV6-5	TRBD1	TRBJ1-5	CASERTGSGQPQHF	TGTGCCAGCGAGAGGACAGGGTCGGGTCAGCCCCAGCATTTT
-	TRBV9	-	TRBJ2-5	CASSVDRGGQETQYF	TGTGCCAGCAGCGTGGATCGTGGGGGCCAAGAGACCCAGTACTTC
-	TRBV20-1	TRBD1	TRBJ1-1	CSASPTGGYTEAFF	TGCAGTGCTAGTCCTACAGGGGGCTACACTGAAGCTTTCTTT
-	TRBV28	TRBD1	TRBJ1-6	CASNTDRVNSPLHF	TGTGCCAGCAACACCGACAGGGTCAATTCACCCCTCCACTTT
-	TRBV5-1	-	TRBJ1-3	CASSSPAGAPPSGNTIYF	TGCGCCAGCAGCTCCCCGGCAGGGGCTCCCCCCTCTGGAAACACCATATATTTT
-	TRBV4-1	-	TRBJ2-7	CASSQEGRVHEQYF	TGCGCCAGCAGCCAAGAGGGCAGGGTTCACGAGCAGTACTTC
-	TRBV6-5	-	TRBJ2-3	CASRQGGTDTQYF	TGTGCCAGCAGGCAGGGAGGCACAGATACGCAGTATTTT
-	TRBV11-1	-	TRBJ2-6	CASSLVIAGANVLTF	TGTGCCAGCAGCTTAGTGATAGCCGGGGCCAACGTCCTGACTTTC
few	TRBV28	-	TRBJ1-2	CATQGSGGYTF	TGTGCCACCCAGGGATCGGGTGGCTACACCTTC
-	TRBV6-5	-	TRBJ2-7	CASSYSTTRGYEQYF	TGTGCCAGCAGTTACTCGACCACCAGGGGCTACGAGCAGTACTTC
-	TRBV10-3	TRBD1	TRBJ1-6	CATLTPDREGSPLHF	TGTGCCACCCTAACACCAGACAGGGAAGGTTCACCCCTCCACTTT
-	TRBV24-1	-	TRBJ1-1	CATSRGTEAFF	TGTGCCACCAGTAGAGGGACTGAAGCTTTCTTT
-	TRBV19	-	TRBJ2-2	CASRGVTRAGELFF	TGTGCCAGTAGAGGGGTTACTCGGGCCGGGGAGCTGTTTTTT